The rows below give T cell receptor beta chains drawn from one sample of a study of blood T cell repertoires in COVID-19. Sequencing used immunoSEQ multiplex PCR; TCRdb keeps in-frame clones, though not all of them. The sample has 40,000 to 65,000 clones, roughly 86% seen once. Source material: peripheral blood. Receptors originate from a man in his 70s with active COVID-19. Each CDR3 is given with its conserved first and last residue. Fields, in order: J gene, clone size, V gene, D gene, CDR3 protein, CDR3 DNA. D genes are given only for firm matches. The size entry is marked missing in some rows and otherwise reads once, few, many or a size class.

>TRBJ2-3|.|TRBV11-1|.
CASSFRQSTDTQYF
TGTGCCAGCAGCTTTAGACAGAGCACAGATACGCAGTATTTT
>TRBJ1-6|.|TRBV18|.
CASSPRGTDNNSPLHF
TGTGCCAGCTCACCCCGGGGAACAGATAATAATTCACCCCTCCACTTT
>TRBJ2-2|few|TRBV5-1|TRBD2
CASSLVASGTGELFF
TGCGCCAGCAGCTTGGTAGCTAGCGGCACCGGGGAGCTGTTTTTT
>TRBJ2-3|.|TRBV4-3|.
CASSHTGYGDTQYF
TGCGCCAGCAGCCATACAGGGTATGGAGATACGCAGTATTTT
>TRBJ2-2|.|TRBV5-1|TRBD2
CASSLASGGANTGELFF
TGCGCCAGCAGCTTGGCCAGCGGGGGGGCGAACACCGGGGAGCTGTTTTTT
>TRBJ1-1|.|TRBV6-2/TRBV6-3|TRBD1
CASSIVTQRTGIFGTEAFF
TGTGCCAGCAGTATCGTTACCCAGCGGACAGGGATATTCGGCACTGAAGCTTTCTTT
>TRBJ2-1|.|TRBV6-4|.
CASSEMSGPYNEQFF
TGTGCCAGCAGTGAGATGAGCGGCCCCTACAATGAGCAGTTCTTC
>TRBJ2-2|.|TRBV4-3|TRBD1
CASSHYPGQQSGELFF
TGCGCCAGCAGCCATTACCCGGGACAGCAAAGCGGGGAGCTGTTTTTT
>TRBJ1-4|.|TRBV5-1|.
CASSPSGEKLFF
TGCGCCAGCAGCCCCAGCGGTGAAAAACTGTTTTTT
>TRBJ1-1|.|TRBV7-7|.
CASSPTVNTEAFF
TGTGCCAGCAGTCCGACAGTGAACACTGAAGCTTTCTTT
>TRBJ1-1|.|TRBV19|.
CASSIDAKSSTEAFF
TGTGCCAGTAGTATAGACGCGAAATCAAGCACTGAAGCTTTCTTT
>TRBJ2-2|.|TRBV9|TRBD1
CASSVSFRGRDTGELFF
TGTGCCAGCAGCGTATCCTTTAGGGGGCGCGACACCGGGGAGCTGTTTTTT
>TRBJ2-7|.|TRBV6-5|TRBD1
CASTLTGVGEQYF
TGTGCCAGCACCTTGACAGGGGTGGGGGAGCAGTACTTC
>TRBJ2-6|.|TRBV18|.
CASSSVREGANVLTF
TGTGCCAGCTCGTCAGTCAGGGAAGGGGCCAACGTCCTGACTTTC
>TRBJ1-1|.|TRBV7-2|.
CASSAFRGEAFF
TGTGCCAGCAGCGCATTCCGGGGAGAAGCTTTCTTT
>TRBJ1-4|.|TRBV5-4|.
CASSPRVGNEKLFF
TGTGCCAGCAGCCCCCGGGTTGGTAATGAAAAACTGTTTTTT
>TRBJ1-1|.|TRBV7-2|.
CASSPRRNTEAFF
TGTGCCAGCAGCCCTCGGAGGAACACTGAAGCTTTCTTT
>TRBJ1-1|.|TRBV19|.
CASSIPPGARYTEAFF
TGTGCCAGTAGTATCCCCCCAGGGGCGCGGTACACTGAAGCTTTCTTT
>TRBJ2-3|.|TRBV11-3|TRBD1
CASGPTGGSGTDTQYF
TGTGCCAGCGGGCCTACAGGGGGCTCGGGCACAGATACGCAGTATTTT
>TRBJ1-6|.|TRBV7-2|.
CASSPRGDSPLHF
TGTGCCAGCAGCCCCCGGGGAGATTCACCCCTCCACTTT
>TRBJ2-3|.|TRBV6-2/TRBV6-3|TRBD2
CASSPVLGLAGKGTDTQYF
TGTGCCAGCAGTCCCGTGTTGGGGCTAGCGGGGAAAGGAACAGATACGCAGTATTTT
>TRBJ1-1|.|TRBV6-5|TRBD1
CASRNDRVNTEAFF
TGTGCCAGCAGAAACGACAGGGTGAACACTGAAGCTTTCTTT
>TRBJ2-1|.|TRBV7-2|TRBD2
CASSLTGGSYNEQFF
TGTGCCAGCAGCTTGACGGGGGGGTCCTACAATGAGCAGTTCTTC
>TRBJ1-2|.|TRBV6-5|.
CASSYGHLNYGYTF
TGTGCCAGCAGTTACGGGCACCTTAACTATGGCTACACCTTC
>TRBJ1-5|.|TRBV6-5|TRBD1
CASSRQGGNQPQHF
TGTGCCAGCAGCCGACAGGGAGGCAATCAGCCCCAGCATTTT
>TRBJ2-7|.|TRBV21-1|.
CASSKGAERGTPPATYEQYF
TGTGCCAGCAGCAAAGGGGCCGAGCGGGGGACACCACCCGCCACCTACGAGCAGTACTTC
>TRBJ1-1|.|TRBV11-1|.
CASSLADGTEAFF
TGTGCCAGCAGCTTAGCCGACGGGACTGAAGCTTTCTTT
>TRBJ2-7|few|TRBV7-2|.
CASSLGFRWQYF
TGTGCCAGCAGCCTAGGGTTCCGGTGGCAGTACTTC
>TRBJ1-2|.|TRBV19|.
CASTPRGWGANYGYTF
TGTGCCAGTACCCCTCGGGGTTGGGGAGCTAACTATGGCTACACCTTC
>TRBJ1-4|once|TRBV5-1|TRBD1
CASSFGQGDEKLFF
TGCGCCAGCAGCTTTGGGCAGGGGGATGAAAAACTGTTTTTT
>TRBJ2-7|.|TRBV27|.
CASSLAGYRVEQYF
TGTGCCAGCAGTCTTGCTGGGTACAGGGTCGAGCAGTACTTC
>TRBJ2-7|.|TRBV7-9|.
CASSLGQNSYEQYF
TGTGCCAGCAGCTTAGGACAGAACTCCTACGAGCAGTACTTC
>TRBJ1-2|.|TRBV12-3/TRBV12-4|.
CASSFRGGLGYTF
TGTGCCAGCAGTTTTAGGGGTGGCCTAGGCTACACCTTC
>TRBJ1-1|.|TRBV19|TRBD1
CASSIVGQGATKAFF
TGTGCCAGTAGTATAGTCGGACAGGGTGCTACTAAAGCTTTCTTT
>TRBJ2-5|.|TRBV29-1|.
CSVEAEIETQYF
TGCAGCGTTGAAGCGGAGATAGAGACCCAGTACTTC